The rows below give T cell receptor beta chains drawn from one sample of a study of blood T cell repertoires in COVID-19. Measured with immunoSEQ multiplex PCR; TCRdb has only the in-frame clones, and not every one. The sample lists about 210,000 clones, about nine tenths occurring once. Source material: PBMCs or T cells enriched from blood (not recorded which). The receptors shown here come from a man aged 25 to 45 in a cohort exposed to, infected with or recovered from COVID-19 (not recorded which). CDR3s include the opening cysteine and the closing phenylalanine or tryptophan. Each record gives: D gene, clone size, V gene, J gene, CDR3 protein, CDR3 DNA. D genes are given only for firm matches. The listing skips clone size in some rows; elsewhere it reads once, few, many or a size class.

D gene: TRBD1; clone size: .; V gene: TRBV9; J gene: TRBJ1-1; CDR3 protein: CASSVTGGMNTEAFF; CDR3 DNA: TGTGCCAGCAGCGTGACAGGGGGCATGAACACTGAAGCTTTCTTT
D gene: .; clone size: .; V gene: TRBV11-1; J gene: TRBJ2-5; CDR3 protein: CASSSQLGAETQYF; CDR3 DNA: TGTGCCAGCAGCTCCCAGCTAGGGGCAGAGACCCAGTACTTC
D gene: .; clone size: .; V gene: TRBV25-1; J gene: TRBJ1-2; CDR3 protein: CASSGTKDSNDYGYTF; CDR3 DNA: TGTGCCAGCAGTGGAACGAAAGACAGTAACGACTATGGCTACACCTTC
D gene: .; clone size: .; V gene: TRBV27; J gene: TRBJ2-1; CDR3 protein: CASTRTSQNYNEQFF; CDR3 DNA: TGTGCCAGCACTCGGACAAGCCAGAACTACAATGAGCAGTTCTTC
D gene: TRBD1; clone size: .; V gene: TRBV11-3; J gene: TRBJ2-7; CDR3 protein: CASSLTGTGSYEQYF; CDR3 DNA: TGTGCCAGCAGCTTGACCGGGACAGGGTCGTACGAGCAGTACTTC
D gene: TRBD1; clone size: once; V gene: TRBV6-6; J gene: TRBJ1-5; CDR3 protein: CASSRGTDNQPQHF; CDR3 DNA: TGTGCCAGCAGTCGTGGGACAGACAATCAGCCCCAGCATTTT
D gene: TRBD1; clone size: .; V gene: TRBV6-5; J gene: TRBJ2-3; CDR3 protein: CASRDRTSTDTQYF; CDR3 DNA: TGTGCCAGCAGGGACAGGACCAGCACAGATACGCAGTATTTT
D gene: TRBD2; clone size: .; V gene: TRBV11-2; J gene: TRBJ2-7; CDR3 protein: CASSGGLAGVGEQYF; CDR3 DNA: TGTGCCAGCAGCGGGGGACTAGCGGGAGTTGGAGAGCAGTACTTC
D gene: .; clone size: once; V gene: TRBV5-4; J gene: TRBJ1-1; CDR3 protein: CASSFRGATEAFF; CDR3 DNA: TGTGCCAGCAGCTTTAGGGGTGCCACTGAAGCTTTCTTT
D gene: TRBD1; clone size: .; V gene: TRBV12-3/TRBV12-4; J gene: TRBJ1-2; CDR3 protein: CASSLGDRGGYTF; CDR3 DNA: TGTGCCAGCAGTTTGGGCGACAGGGGAGGCTACACCTTC
D gene: .; clone size: .; V gene: TRBV28; J gene: TRBJ1-5; CDR3 protein: CASSPEFIRGDQPQHF; CDR3 DNA: TGTGCCAGCAGCCCGGAGTTCATTCGGGGAGATCAGCCCCAGCATTTT
D gene: .; clone size: once; V gene: TRBV11-2; J gene: TRBJ1-4; CDR3 protein: CASSLRHRAATEKLFF; CDR3 DNA: TGTGCCAGCAGCTTACGACACAGGGCCGCGACCGAAAAACTGTTTTTT
D gene: .; clone size: .; V gene: TRBV19; J gene: TRBJ1-1; CDR3 protein: CASSYKGLMNTEAFF; CDR3 DNA: TGTGCCAGTAGTTACAAGGGACTGATGAACACTGAAGCTTTCTTT
D gene: .; clone size: .; V gene: TRBV7-3; J gene: TRBJ2-7; CDR3 protein: CASSLRDLGSYEQYF; CDR3 DNA: TGTGCCAGCAGCTTGAGGGATCTTGGGTCCTACGAGCAGTACTTC
D gene: TRBD1; clone size: .; V gene: TRBV5-1; J gene: TRBJ1-3; CDR3 protein: CASSLVGQGSMGSGNTIYF; CDR3 DNA: TGCGCCAGCAGCTTGGTGGGACAGGGGTCCATGGGCTCTGGAAACACCATATATTTT
D gene: TRBD1; clone size: .; V gene: TRBV28; J gene: TRBJ1-6; CDR3 protein: CASSPGQGTANSPLHF; CDR3 DNA: TGTGCCAGCAGCCCCGGACAGGGGACCGCCAATTCACCCCTCCACTTT
D gene: .; clone size: .; V gene: TRBV5-6; J gene: TRBJ1-5; CDR3 protein: CASSLGVLNQPQHF; CDR3 DNA: TGTGCCAGCAGCTTAGGAGTCTTAAATCAGCCCCAGCATTTT
D gene: .; clone size: .; V gene: TRBV21-1; J gene: TRBJ2-7; CDR3 protein: CASSGHAGSYEQYF; CDR3 DNA: TGTGCCAGCAGCGGGCATGCAGGGTCCTACGAGCAGTACTTC
D gene: TRBD2; clone size: .; V gene: TRBV15; J gene: TRBJ2-5; CDR3 protein: CAAAGGGPRETQYF; CDR3 DNA: TGTGCCGCGGCTGGGGGAGGGCCTCGGGAGACCCAGTACTTC
D gene: TRBD1; clone size: .; V gene: TRBV19; J gene: TRBJ1-1; CDR3 protein: CASTRTGAPNTEAFF; CDR3 DNA: TGTGCCAGTACCAGGACAGGGGCGCCAAACACTGAAGCTTTCTTT
D gene: .; clone size: .; V gene: TRBV28; J gene: TRBJ1-1; CDR3 protein: CASREGVIPEAFF; CDR3 DNA: TGTGCCAGCAGGGAGGGAGTTATTCCTGAAGCTTTCTTT
D gene: TRBD1; clone size: .; V gene: TRBV7-3; J gene: TRBJ1-1; CDR3 protein: CASKRRGSDTEAFF; CDR3 DNA: TGTGCCAGCAAACGCAGGGGGTCCGACACTGAAGCTTTCTTT
D gene: TRBD2; clone size: .; V gene: TRBV3-1/TRBV3-2; J gene: TRBJ2-2; CDR3 protein: CASSQDLLAGVDTGELFF; CDR3 DNA: TGTGCCAGCAGCCAAGACCTGTTAGCGGGAGTTGACACCGGGGAGCTGTTTTTT
D gene: .; clone size: once; V gene: TRBV6-5; J gene: TRBJ1-3; CDR3 protein: CASSPGGLSGNTIYF; CDR3 DNA: TGTGCCAGCTCTCCTGGAGGGCTCTCTGGAAACACCATATATTTT
D gene: .; clone size: .; V gene: TRBV15; J gene: TRBJ2-5; CDR3 protein: CATSRDPRVQETQYF; CDR3 DNA: TGTGCCACCAGCAGAGATCCCAGGGTCCAAGAGACCCAGTACTTC
D gene: .; clone size: .; V gene: TRBV5-4; J gene: TRBJ1-6; CDR3 protein: CASSTQGNYNSPLHF; CDR3 DNA: TGTGCCAGCAGCACGCAGGGGAACTATAATTCACCCCTCCACTTT
D gene: .; clone size: .; V gene: TRBV7-9; J gene: TRBJ2-1; CDR3 protein: CASSSLGYDNEQFF; CDR3 DNA: TGTGCCAGCAGCTCCCTAGGATATGACAATGAGCAGTTCTTC
D gene: .; clone size: .; V gene: TRBV9; J gene: TRBJ1-1; CDR3 protein: CASSGQNTEAFF; CDR3 DNA: TGTGCCAGCAGCGGACAGAACACTGAAGCTTTCTTT
D gene: TRBD1; clone size: .; V gene: TRBV7-8; J gene: TRBJ1-1; CDR3 protein: CASSLDRGKLGTEAFF; CDR3 DNA: TGTGCCAGCAGCCTCGACAGGGGCAAGTTGGGCACTGAAGCTTTCTTT
D gene: .; clone size: .; V gene: TRBV28; J gene: TRBJ2-2; CDR3 protein: CASSLPGGELFF; CDR3 DNA: TGTGCCAGCAGTTTACCGGGAGGGGAGCTGTTTTTT
D gene: TRBD2; clone size: .; V gene: TRBV10-1; J gene: TRBJ2-1; CDR3 protein: CANRGTSGANEQFF; CDR3 DNA: TGCGCCAACAGGGGGACTAGCGGCGCGAATGAGCAGTTCTTC
D gene: TRBD2; clone size: .; V gene: TRBV27; J gene: TRBJ2-7; CDR3 protein: CASSSRQGPSGSYEQYF; CDR3 DNA: TGTGCCAGCAGTTCTCGACAGGGGCCTAGCGGGAGCTACGAGCAGTACTTC
D gene: .; clone size: .; V gene: TRBV27; J gene: TRBJ1-2; CDR3 protein: CASSTGFNYGYTF; CDR3 DNA: TGTGCCAGCTCTACAGGGTTTAACTATGGCTACACCTTC
D gene: .; clone size: .; V gene: TRBV29-1; J gene: TRBJ1-1; CDR3 protein: CSAPGEANTEAFF; CDR3 DNA: TGCAGCGCCCCCGGGGAGGCAAACACTGAAGCTTTCTTT
D gene: .; clone size: .; V gene: TRBV4-1; J gene: TRBJ1-2; CDR3 protein: CASSPGRQANYGYTF; CDR3 DNA: TGCGCCAGCAGCCCTGGCCGACAGGCTAACTATGGCTACACCTTC
D gene: TRBD1; clone size: .; V gene: TRBV4-1; J gene: TRBJ2-7; CDR3 protein: CASSQVIGGTKPYEQYF; CDR3 DNA: TGCGCCAGCAGCCAAGTAATAGGGGGCACAAAACCCTACGAGCAGTACTTC
D gene: .; clone size: .; V gene: TRBV27; J gene: TRBJ1-4; CDR3 protein: CASSFTRGLTNEKLFF; CDR3 DNA: TGTGCCAGCAGTTTTACCCGGGGTTTAACTAATGAAAAACTGTTTTTT
D gene: TRBD2; clone size: .; V gene: TRBV28; J gene: TRBJ2-7; CDR3 protein: CASRYRGNGPSGRSNEQYF; CDR3 DNA: TGTGCCAGCAGATACAGGGGGAACGGGCCTAGCGGGAGGTCCAACGAGCAGTACTTC
D gene: .; clone size: .; V gene: TRBV28; J gene: TRBJ1-6; CDR3 protein: CASSLGGGSYNSPLHF; CDR3 DNA: TGTGCCAGCAGTTTAGGGGGGGGCTCTTATAATTCACCCCTCCACTTT
D gene: TRBD2; clone size: .; V gene: TRBV19; J gene: TRBJ2-7; CDR3 protein: CASSTIAGGGEQYF; CDR3 DNA: TGTGCCAGTAGTACAATAGCGGGAGGGGGCGAGCAGTACTTC
D gene: .; clone size: .; V gene: TRBV28; J gene: TRBJ2-7; CDR3 protein: CASSTGRVGEQYF; CDR3 DNA: TGTGCCAGCAGTACGGGAAGGGTGGGGGAGCAGTACTTC
D gene: .; clone size: .; V gene: TRBV19; J gene: TRBJ2-7; CDR3 protein: CASSISTASYEQYF; CDR3 DNA: TGTGCCAGTAGTATCTCGACAGCCTCCTACGAGCAGTACTTC
D gene: .; clone size: .; V gene: TRBV28; J gene: TRBJ1-1; CDR3 protein: CASSLLGATEAFF; CDR3 DNA: TGTGCCAGCAGTTTATTAGGGGCCACTGAAGCTTTCTTT
D gene: .; clone size: .; V gene: TRBV5-4; J gene: TRBJ1-2; CDR3 protein: CASRPPGELSGYTF; CDR3 DNA: TGTGCCAGCAGGCCTCCAGGGGAGTTAAGTGGCTACACCTTC
D gene: .; clone size: .; V gene: TRBV18; J gene: TRBJ2-3; CDR3 protein: CASSPLGQTSTDTQYF; CDR3 DNA: TGTGCCAGCTCACCACTCGGACAGACTAGCACAGATACGCAGTATTTT
D gene: TRBD2; clone size: .; V gene: TRBV12-3/TRBV12-4; J gene: TRBJ2-1; CDR3 protein: CASRPLAANEQFF; CDR3 DNA: TGTGCCAGCAGACCTCTAGCGGCGAATGAGCAGTTCTTC
D gene: TRBD1; clone size: .; V gene: TRBV19; J gene: TRBJ1-1; CDR3 protein: CASSHPIPRTGSGETEAFF; CDR3 DNA: TGTGCCAGTAGTCACCCAATACCCCGGACAGGGTCAGGGGAGACTGAAGCTTTCTTT
D gene: .; clone size: .; V gene: TRBV7-9; J gene: TRBJ2-1; CDR3 protein: CASSLAPGTDFLYNEQFF; CDR3 DNA: TGTGCCAGCAGCTTAGCCCCCGGGACTGATTTCCTCTACAATGAGCAGTTCTTC